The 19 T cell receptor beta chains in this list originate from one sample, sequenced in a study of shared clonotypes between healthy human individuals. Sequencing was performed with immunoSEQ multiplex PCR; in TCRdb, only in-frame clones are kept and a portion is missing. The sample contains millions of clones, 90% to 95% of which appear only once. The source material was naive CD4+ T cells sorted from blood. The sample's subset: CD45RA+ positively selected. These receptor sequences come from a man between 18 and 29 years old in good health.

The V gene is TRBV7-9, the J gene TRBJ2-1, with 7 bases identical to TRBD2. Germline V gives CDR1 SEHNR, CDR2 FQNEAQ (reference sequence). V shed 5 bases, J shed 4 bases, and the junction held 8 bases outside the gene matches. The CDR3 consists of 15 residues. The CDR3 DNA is TGTGCCAGCAGCGCAAGGGCGGGAGCGTACAATGAGCAGTTCTTC. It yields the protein CASSARAGAYNEQFF. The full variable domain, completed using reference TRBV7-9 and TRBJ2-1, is DTGVSQNPRHKITKRGQNVTFRCDPISEHNRLYWYRQTLGQGPEFLTYFQNEAQLEKSRLLSDRFSAERPKGSFSTLEIQRTEQGDSAMYLCASSARAGAYNEQFFGPGTRLTVL.

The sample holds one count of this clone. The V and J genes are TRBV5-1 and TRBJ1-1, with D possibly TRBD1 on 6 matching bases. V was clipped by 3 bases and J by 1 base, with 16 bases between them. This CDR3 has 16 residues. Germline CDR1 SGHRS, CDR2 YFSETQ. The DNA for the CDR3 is TGCGCCAGCAGCTGGACGGGGGCGACAGGGAACACTGAAGCTTTCTTT. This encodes CASSWTGATGNTEAFF.

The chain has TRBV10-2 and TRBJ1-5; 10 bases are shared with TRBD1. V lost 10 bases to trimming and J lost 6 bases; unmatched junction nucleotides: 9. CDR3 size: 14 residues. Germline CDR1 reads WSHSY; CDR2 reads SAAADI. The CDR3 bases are TGCGCCACCTCCGACAGGGGGCAAGGTCAGCCCCAGCATTTT. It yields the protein CATSDRGQGQPQHF.

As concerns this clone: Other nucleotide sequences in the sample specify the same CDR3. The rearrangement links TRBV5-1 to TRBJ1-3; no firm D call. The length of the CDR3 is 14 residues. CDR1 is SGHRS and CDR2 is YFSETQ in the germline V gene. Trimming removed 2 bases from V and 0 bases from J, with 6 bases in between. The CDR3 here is CASSLASSGNTIYF. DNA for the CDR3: TGCGCCAGCAGCTTAGCAAGCTCTGGAAACACCATATATTTT.

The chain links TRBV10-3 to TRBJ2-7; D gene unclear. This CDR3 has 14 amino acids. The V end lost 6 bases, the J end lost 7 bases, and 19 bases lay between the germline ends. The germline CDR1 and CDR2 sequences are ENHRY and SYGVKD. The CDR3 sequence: CAIRASSLRPEQYF. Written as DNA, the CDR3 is TGTGCCATCAGGGCCTCTTCCCTACGACCGGAGCAGTACTTC.

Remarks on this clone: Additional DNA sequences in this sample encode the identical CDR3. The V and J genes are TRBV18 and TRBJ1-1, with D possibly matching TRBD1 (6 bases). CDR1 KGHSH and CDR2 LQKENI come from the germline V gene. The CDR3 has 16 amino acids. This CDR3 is CASAEQGALPNTEAFF. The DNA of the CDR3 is TGTGCTAGCGCGGAACAGGGCGCGCTCCCGAACACTGAAGCTTTCTTT. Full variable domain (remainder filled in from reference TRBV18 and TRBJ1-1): NAGVMQNPRHLVRRRGQEARLRCSPMKGHSHVYWYRQLPEEGLKFMVYLQKENIIDESGMPKERFSAEFPKEGPSILRIQQVVRGDSAAYFCASAEQGALPNTEAFFGQGTRLTVV.

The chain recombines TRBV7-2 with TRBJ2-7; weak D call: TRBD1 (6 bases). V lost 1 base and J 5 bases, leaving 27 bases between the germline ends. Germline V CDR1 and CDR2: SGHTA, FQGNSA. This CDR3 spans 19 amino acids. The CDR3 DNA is TGTGCCAGCAGCTTAGGAGGCAGGGGAGCGAATCAAGTTGTCGACGAGCAGTACTTC. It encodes CASSLGGRGANQVVDEQYF.

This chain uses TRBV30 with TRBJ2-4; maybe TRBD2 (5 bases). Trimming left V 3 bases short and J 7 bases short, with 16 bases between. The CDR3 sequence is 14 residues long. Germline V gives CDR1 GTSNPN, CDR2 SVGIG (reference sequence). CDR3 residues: CAWSPGVTSNIQYF. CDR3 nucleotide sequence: TGTGCCTGGAGCCCCGGGGTGACTTCTAACATTCAGTACTTC.

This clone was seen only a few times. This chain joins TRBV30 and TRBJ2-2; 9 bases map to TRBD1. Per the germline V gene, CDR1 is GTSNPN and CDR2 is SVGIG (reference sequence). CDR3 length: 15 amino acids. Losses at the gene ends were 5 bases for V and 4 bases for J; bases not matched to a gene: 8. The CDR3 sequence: CAWDRGAFPTGELFF. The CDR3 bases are TGTGCCTGGGACAGGGGGGCTTTTCCCACCGGGGAGCTGTTTTTT.

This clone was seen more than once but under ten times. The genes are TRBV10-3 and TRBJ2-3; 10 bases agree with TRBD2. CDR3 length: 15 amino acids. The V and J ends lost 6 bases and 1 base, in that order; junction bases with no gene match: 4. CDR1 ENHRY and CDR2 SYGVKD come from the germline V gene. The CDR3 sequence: CAISPGLAGTDTQYF. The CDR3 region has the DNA TGTGCCATCAGCCCCGGACTAGCGGGCACAGATACGCAGTATTTT.

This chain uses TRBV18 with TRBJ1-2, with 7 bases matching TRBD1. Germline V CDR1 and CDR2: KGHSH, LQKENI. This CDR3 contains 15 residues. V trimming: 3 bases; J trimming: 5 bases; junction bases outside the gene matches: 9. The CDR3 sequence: CASSPGQVVWYGYTF. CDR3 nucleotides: TGTGCCAGCTCACCCGGACAGGTCGTGTGGTATGGCTACACCTTC. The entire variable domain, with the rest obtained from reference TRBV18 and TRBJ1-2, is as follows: NAGVMQNPRHLVRRRGQEARLRCSPMKGHSHVYWYRQLPEEGLKFMVYLQKENIIDESGMPKERFSAEFPKEGPSILRIQQVVRGDSAAYFCASSPGQVVWYGYTFGSGTRLTVV.

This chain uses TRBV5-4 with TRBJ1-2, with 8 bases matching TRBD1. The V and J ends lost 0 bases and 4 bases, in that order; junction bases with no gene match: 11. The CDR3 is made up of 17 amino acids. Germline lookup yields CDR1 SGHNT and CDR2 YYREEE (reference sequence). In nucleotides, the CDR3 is TGTGCCAGCAGCTTGGTCGGACAGGGACAGGAGGGCTATGGCTACACCTTC. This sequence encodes CASSLVGQGQEGYGYTF.

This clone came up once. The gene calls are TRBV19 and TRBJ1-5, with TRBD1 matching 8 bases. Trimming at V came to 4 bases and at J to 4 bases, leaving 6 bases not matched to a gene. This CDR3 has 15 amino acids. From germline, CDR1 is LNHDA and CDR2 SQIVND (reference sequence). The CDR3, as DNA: TGTGCCAGTAGTAAGAGACAGGGGCCAAATCAGCCCCAGCATTTT. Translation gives CASSKRQGPNQPQHF.

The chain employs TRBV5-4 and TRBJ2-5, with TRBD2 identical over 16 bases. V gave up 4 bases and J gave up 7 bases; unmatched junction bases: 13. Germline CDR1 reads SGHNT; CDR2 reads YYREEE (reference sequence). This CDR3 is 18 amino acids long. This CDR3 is CASSQGGLAGGSAGTQYF. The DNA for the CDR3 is TGTGCCAGCAGCCAAGGGGGACTAGCGGGGGGGTCCGCGGGGACCCAGTACTTC.

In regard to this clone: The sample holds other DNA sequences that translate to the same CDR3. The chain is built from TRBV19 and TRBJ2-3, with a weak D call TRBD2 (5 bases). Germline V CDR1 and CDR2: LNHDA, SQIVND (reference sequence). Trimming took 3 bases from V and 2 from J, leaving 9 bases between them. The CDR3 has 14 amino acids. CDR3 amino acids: CASSISGNTDTQYF. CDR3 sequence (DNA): TGTGCCAGTAGTATTTCCGGGAACACAGATACGCAGTATTTT. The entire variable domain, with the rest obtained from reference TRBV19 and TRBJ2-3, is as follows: DGGITQSPKYLFRKEGQNVTLSCEQNLNHDAMYWYRQDPGQGLRLIYYSQIVNDFQKGDIAEGYSVSREKKESFPLTVTSAQKNPTAFYLCASSISGNTDTQYFGPGTRLTVL.

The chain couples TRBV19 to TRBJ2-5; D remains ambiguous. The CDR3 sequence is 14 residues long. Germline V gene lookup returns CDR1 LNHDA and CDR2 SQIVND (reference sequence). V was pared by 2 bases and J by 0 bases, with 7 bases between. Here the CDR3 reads CASSIHNNQETQYF. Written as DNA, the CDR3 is TGTGCCAGTAGTATACACAATAACCAAGAGACCCAGTACTTC.

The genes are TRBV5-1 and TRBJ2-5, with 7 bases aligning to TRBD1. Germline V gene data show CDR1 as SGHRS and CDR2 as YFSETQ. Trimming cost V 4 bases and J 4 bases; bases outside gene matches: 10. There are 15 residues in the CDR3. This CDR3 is CASSRGQPNGETQYF. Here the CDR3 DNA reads TGCGCCAGCAGCCGGGGACAGCCGAACGGAGAGACCCAGTACTTC.

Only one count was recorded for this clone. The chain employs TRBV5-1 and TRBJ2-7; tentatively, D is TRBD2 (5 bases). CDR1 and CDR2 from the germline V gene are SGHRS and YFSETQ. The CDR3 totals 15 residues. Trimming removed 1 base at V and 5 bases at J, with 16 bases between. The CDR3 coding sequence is TGCGCCAGCAGCTTGCTTTCCGGGAAAGCCGACGAGCAGTACTTC. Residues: CASSLLSGKADEQYF.

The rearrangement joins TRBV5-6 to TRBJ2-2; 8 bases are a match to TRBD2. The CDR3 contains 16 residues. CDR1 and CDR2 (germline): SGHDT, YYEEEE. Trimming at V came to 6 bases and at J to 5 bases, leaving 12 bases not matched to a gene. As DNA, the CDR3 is TGTGCCAGCACCCTAGCGGGCCTCGTGTGGACCGGGGAGCTGTTTTTT. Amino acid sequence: CASTLAGLVWTGELFF.